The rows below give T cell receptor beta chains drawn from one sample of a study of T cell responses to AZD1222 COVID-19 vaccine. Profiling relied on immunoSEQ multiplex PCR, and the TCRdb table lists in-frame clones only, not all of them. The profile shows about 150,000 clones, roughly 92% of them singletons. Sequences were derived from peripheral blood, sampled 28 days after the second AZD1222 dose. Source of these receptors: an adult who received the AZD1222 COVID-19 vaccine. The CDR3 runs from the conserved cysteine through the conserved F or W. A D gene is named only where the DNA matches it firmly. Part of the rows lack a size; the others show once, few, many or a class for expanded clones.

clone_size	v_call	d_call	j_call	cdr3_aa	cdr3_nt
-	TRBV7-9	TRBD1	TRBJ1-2	CASSTQGGYGYTF	TGTGCCAGCAGCACCCAGGGGGGGTATGGCTACACCTTC
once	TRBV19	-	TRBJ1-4	CASSIRQVGEKLFF	TGTGCCAGTAGTATTAGACAGGTGGGGGAAAAACTGTTTTTT
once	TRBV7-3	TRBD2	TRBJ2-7	CASSKGPGPAGGPYEQYF	TGTGCCAGCAGCAAGGGACCAGGTCCAGCGGGAGGGCCGTACGAGCAGTACTTC
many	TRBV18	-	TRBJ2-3	CASSPRSGLTDTQYF	TGTGCCAGCTCACCACGTTCAGGGCTAACAGATACGCAGTATTTT
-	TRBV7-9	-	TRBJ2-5	CASSSAGTPNLETQYF	TGTGCCAGCAGCTCAGCCGGGACACCTAATTTGGAGACCCAGTACTTC
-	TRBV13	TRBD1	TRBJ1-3	CASSSQTGAGNTIYF	TGTGCCAGCAGCTCCCAAACAGGGGCGGGAAACACCATATATTTT
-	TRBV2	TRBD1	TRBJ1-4	CASSGGQGSEKLFF	TGTGCCAGCAGCGGAGGACAGGGGAGTGAAAAACTGTTTTTT
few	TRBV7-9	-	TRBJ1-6	CASSLEGVASPLHF	TGTGCCAGCAGCTTAGAGGGTGTGGCTTCACCCCTCCACTTT
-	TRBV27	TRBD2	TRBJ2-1	CASSSLASGGPYYNEQFF	TGTGCCAGCAGTTCCTTAGCTAGCGGGGGGCCCTACTACAATGAGCAGTTCTTC
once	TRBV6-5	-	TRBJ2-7	CASSYDSYEQYF	TGTGCCAGCAGTTACGACTCCTACGAGCAGTACTTC
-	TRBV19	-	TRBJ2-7	CASSILGWSEQYF	TGTGCCAGTAGTATTCTGGGGTGGAGTGAGCAGTACTTC
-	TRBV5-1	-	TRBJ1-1	CASTPTRGMNTEAFF	TGCGCCAGCACCCCCACGAGGGGTATGAACACTGAAGCTTTCTTT
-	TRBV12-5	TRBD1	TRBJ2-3	CASGAGQADTQYF	TGTGCTAGTGGGGCGGGACAGGCAGATACGCAGTATTTT
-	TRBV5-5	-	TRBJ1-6	CASSAGTDYNSPLHF	TGTGCCAGCAGCGCCGGGACGGATTATAATTCACCCCTCCACTTT
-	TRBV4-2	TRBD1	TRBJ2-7	CASSQEARGQYSYEQYF	TGTGCCAGCAGCCAAGAGGCGAGGGGACAGTACTCCTACGAGCAGTACTTC
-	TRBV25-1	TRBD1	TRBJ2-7	CASSEQQGANYEQYF	TGTGCCAGCAGTGAACAACAGGGGGCAAACTACGAGCAGTACTTC
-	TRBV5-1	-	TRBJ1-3	CASSLGGNSGNTIYF	TGCGCCAGCAGCTTGGGTGGAAACTCTGGAAACACCATATATTTT
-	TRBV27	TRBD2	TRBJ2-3	CASSSGTSRRTQYF	TGTGCCAGCAGTTCCGGGACTAGTCGGCGGACGCAGTATTTT
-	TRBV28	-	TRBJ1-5	CASSSNNQPQHF	TGTGCCAGCAGTTCTAACAATCAGCCCCAGCATTTT
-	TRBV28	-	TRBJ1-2	CASTTPAEQERFNYGYTF	TGTGCCAGCACCACCCCAGCGGAACAGGAGAGATTTAACTATGGCTACACCTTC
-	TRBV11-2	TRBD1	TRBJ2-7	CASQPPGQGSEQYF	TGTGCCAGCCAACCTCCGGGACAGGGGAGCGAGCAGTACTTC
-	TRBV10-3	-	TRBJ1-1	CAISTGHPSGEAFF	TGTGCCATCAGCACGGGACACCCAAGTGGAGAAGCTTTCTTT
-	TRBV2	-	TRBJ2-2	CASNIIANTGELFF	TGTGCCAGCAATATTATTGCGAACACCGGGGAGCTGTTTTTT
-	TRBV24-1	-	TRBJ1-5	CATSDWDSNQPQHF	TGTGCCACCAGTGATTGGGACAGCAATCAGCCCCAGCATTTT
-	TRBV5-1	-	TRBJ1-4	CASSSRGPGGEKLFF	TGCGCCAGCAGCTCGAGGGGCCCCGGTGGGGAAAAACTGTTTTTT
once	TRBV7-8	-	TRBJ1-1	CASSFFSTPNTEAFF	TGTGCCAGCAGCTTCTTCTCCACCCCGAACACTGAAGCTTTCTTT
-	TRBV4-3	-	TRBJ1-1	CASSREVDGTEAFF	TGCGCCAGCAGCCGGGAGGTTGATGGCACTGAAGCTTTCTTT
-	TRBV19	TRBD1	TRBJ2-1	CASSITGGFGNEQFF	TGTGCCAGTAGTATAACAGGGGGATTCGGAAATGAGCAGTTCTTC
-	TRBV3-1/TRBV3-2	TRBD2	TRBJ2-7	CASSQGLAGGREQYF	TGTGCCAGCAGCCAAGGGCTAGCGGGAGGGCGGGAGCAGTACTTC
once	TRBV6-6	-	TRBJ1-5	CASTSKGRNQPQHF	TGTGCCAGCACCTCGAAGGGCCGAAATCAGCCCCAGCATTTT
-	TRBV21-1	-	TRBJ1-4	CASSSRWDRRQLNEKLFF	TGTGCCAGCAGCTCCCGGTGGGACAGGCGGCAACTTAATGAAAAACTGTTTTTT
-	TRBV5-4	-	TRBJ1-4	CASSGSATQEKLFF	TGTGCCAGCAGCGGCTCTGCGACACAGGAAAAACTGTTTTTT
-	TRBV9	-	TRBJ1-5	CASGESNQPQHF	TGTGCCAGCGGGGAATCAAATCAGCCCCAGCATTTT
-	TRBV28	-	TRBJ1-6	CASSSGLGNSPLHF	TGTGCCAGCAGTTCGGGACTCGGGAATTCACCCCTCCACTTT
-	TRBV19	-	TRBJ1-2	CASKQATYGYTF	TGTGCCAGTAAACAGGCAACCTATGGCTACACCTTC
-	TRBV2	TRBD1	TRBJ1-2	CASSSGTGFRTYGYTF	TGTGCCAGCAGTTCCGGGACAGGGTTTCGTACCTATGGCTACACCTTC
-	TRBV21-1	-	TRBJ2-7	CASSKAQGFHEQYF	TGTGCCAGCAGCAAAGCACAGGGGTTCCACGAGCAGTACTTC
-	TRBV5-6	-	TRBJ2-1	CASTFWRSPSNEQFF	TGTGCCAGCACCTTCTGGAGGAGTCCTTCGAATGAGCAGTTCTTC
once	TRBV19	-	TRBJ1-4	CASSIRTANNEKLFF	TGTGCCAGTAGTATAAGGACAGCGAATAATGAAAAACTGTTTTTT
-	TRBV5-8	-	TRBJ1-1	CASSFTGLNTEAFF	TGTGCCAGCAGCTTCACAGGATTGAACACTGAAGCTTTCTTT
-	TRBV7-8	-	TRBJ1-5	CASSLVADSNQPQHF	TGTGCCAGCAGCTTAGTAGCGGATAGCAATCAGCCCCAGCATTTT
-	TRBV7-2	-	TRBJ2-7	CASSLSRVDEQYF	TGTGCCAGCAGCTTATCCAGGGTAGACGAGCAGTACTTC
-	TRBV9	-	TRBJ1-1	CASSVGPQKNTEAFF	TGTGCCAGCAGCGTAGGGCCTCAAAAGAACACTGAAGCTTTCTTT
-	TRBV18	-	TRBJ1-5	CASSPGQYSNQPQHF	TGTGCCAGCTCTCCAGGACAATATAGCAATCAGCCCCAGCATTTT
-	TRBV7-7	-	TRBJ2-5	CASSQDGQARETQYF	TGTGCTAGCAGCCAGGACGGACAAGCTCGGGAGACCCAGTACTTC
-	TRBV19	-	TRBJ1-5	CASSAGFGQPQHF	TGTGCCAGTAGTGCAGGGTTCGGCCAGCCCCAGCATTTT